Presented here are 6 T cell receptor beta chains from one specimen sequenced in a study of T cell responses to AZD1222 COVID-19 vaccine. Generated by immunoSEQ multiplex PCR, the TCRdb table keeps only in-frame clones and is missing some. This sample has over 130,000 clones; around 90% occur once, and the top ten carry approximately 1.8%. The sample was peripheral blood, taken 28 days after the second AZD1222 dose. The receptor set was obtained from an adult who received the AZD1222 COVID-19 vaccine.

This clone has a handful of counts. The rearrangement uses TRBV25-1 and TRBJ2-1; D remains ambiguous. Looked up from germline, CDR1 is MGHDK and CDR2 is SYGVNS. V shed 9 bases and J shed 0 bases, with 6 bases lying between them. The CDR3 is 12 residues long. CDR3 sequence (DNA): TGTGCCAGTTCTCCCTCCTACAATGAGCAGTTCTTC. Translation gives CASSPSYNEQFF.

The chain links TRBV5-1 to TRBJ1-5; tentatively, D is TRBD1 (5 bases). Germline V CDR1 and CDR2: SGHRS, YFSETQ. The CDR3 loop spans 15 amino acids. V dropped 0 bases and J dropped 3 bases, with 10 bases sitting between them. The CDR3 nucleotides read TGCGCCAGCAGCTTGGGGGGCCAGGACAATCAGCCCCAGCATTTT. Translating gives CASSLGGQDNQPQHF. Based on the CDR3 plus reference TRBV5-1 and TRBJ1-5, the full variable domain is KAGVTQTPRYLIKTRGQQVTLSCSPISGHRSVSWYQQTPGQGLQFLFEYFSETQRNKGNFPGRFSGRQFSNSRSEMNVSTLELGDSALYLCASSLGGQDNQPQHFGDGTRLSIL.

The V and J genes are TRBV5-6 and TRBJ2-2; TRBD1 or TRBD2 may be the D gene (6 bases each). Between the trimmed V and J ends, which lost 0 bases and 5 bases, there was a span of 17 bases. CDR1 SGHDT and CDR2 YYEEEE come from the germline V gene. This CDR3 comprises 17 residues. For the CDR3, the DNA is TGTGCCAGCAGCTTGGCCTGGGGGGCGCGAGGTACCGGGGAGCTGTTTTTT. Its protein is CASSLAWGARGTGELFF.

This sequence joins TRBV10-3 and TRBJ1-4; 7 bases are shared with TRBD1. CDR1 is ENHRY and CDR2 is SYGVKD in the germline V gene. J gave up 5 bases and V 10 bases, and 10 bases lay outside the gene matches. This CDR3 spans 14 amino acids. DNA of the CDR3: TGTGCCACTAAGGCTGACAGGGCCAATGAAAAACTGTTTTTT. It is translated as CATKADRANEKLFF.

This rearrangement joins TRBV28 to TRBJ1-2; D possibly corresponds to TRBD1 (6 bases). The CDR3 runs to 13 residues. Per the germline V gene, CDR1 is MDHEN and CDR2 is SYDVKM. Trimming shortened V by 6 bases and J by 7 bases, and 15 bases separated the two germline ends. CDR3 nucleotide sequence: TGTGCCAGCAGCGTCTTGGGAGGGGGTGGCTACACCTTC. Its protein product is CASSVLGGGGYTF.

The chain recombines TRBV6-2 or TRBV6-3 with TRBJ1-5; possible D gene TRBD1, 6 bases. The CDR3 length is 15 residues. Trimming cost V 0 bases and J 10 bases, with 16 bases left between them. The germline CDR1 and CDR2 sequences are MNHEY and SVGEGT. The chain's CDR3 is CASSYSGAGVNPQHF. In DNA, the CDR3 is TGTGCCAGCAGTTACTCTGGAGCAGGGGTCAATCCCCAGCATTTT.